This section outlines one TCR beta chain sequence together with its context. The data were taken from a study of cytomegalovirus exposure and HLA in healthy donors. Study as a whole: Among several hundred genotyped donors, 80% to 90% fell in the Caucasian-associated ancestry cluster.

CDR1 SGHRS and CDR2 YFSETQ come from the germline V gene. CDR3 length equals 16 residues. The V and J ends lost 2 bases and 4 bases, in that order; junction bases with no gene match: 5. PCR employed 60 Vbeta and 13 Jbeta primers. Libraries were prepared by immunoSEQ multiplex PCR; TCRdb keeps only in-frame clonotypes and omits some of them. Seen in this sample are about 55,000 clones; the ten most common clones hold approximately 10%. The V call is TRBV5-1, the J call TRBJ2-1; 11 bases align to TRBD2. Material for sequencing was PBMCs. This receptor was taken from a man aged 45-65 years in good health and CMV-seropositive. The CDR3 bases are TGCGCCAGCAGCTTCTTAGCGGGAGGGCCTTACAATGAGCAGTTCTTC. Translating gives CASSFLAGGPYNEQFF.